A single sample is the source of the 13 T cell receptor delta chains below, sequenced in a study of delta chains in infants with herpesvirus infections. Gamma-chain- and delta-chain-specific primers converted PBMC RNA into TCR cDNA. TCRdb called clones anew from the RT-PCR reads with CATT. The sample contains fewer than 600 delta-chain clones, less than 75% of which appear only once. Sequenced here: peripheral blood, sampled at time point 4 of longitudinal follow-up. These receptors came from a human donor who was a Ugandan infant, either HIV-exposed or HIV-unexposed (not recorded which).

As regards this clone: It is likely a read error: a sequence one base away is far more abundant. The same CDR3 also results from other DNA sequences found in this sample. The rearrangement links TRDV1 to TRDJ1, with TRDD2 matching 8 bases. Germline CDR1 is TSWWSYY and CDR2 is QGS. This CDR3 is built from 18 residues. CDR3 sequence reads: CALGDLLPTWMYTDKLIF. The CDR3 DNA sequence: TGTGCTCTTGGGGACCTACTTCCTACCTGGATGTACACCGATAAACTGATCTTT.

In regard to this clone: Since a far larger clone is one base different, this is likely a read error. DNA for the CDR3: TGTGCCTGGGACACTCTTAGTGGGGGATACGCGGGGCTCGACTCCTGGGACACCCGACAGATGTTTTTC. Protein: CAWDTLSGGYAGLDSWDTRQMFF. The V and J genes are TRDV2 and TRDJ3; 11 nucleotides line up with TRDD3. CDR1 is GEAIGNYY, CDR2 EKD, per germline. This CDR3 region has 23 residues.

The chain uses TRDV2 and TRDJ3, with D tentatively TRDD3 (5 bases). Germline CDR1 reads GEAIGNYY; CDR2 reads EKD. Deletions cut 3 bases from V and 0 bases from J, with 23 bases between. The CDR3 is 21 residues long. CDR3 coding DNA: TGTGCCTGTGACCCCGCAAGGCTGGAGGATAGCAGCTCCTGGGACACCCGACAGATGTTTTTC. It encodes CACDPARLEDSSSWDTRQMFF.

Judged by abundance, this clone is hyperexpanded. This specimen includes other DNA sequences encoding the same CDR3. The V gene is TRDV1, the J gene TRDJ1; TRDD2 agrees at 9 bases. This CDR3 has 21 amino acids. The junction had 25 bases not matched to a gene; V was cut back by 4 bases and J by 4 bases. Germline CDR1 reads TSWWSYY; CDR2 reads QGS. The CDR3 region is CALGVPPSYFGLGKRIDKLIF. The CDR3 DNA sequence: TGTGCTCTTGGGGTTCCCCCTTCCTACTTTGGACTGGGGAAGCGGATCGATAAACTCATCTTT.

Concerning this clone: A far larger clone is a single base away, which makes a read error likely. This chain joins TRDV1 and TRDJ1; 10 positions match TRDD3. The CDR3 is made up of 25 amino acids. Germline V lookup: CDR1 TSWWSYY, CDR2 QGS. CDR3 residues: CAIGRSATSMYWGILTLFYTDKLIF. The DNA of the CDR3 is TGTGCTATTGGGAGATCGGCCACGTCGATGTACTGGGGGATCCTCACCCTCTTTTACACCGATAAACTCATCTTT.

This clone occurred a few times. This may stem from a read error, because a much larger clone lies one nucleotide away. CDR3 nucleotides: TGTGCTCTTGGGAATCCCCTGGGAACCTGTGGCCTCCACACTGGGGGATACGTTAACACCGATAAACTCATCTTT. Translation: CALGNPLGTCGLHTGGYVNTDKLIF. The chain combines TRDV1 with TRDJ1; 13 positions agree with TRDD3. The CDR3 is 25 amino acids. V lost 5 bases and J lost 0; bases outside the gene matches: 30. Per the germline V gene, CDR1 is TSWWSYY and CDR2 is QGS.

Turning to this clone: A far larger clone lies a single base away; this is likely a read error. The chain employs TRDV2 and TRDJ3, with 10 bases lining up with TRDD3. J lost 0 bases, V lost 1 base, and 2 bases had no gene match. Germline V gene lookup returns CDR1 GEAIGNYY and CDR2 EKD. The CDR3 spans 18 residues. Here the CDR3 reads CACDTLGDNSWDTRQMFF. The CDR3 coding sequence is TGTGCCTGTGACACTCTGGGGGATAACTCCTGGGACACCCGACAGATGTTTTTC.

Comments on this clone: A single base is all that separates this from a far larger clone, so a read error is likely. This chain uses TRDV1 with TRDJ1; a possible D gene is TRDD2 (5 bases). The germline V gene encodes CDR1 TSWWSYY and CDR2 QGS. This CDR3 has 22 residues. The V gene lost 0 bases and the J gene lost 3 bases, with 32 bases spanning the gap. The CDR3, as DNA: TGTGCTCTTGGGGAACTCCTTCTCCACCACCCGGTCCTCCTTCGGACGGCCGATAAACTCATCTTT. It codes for CALGELLLHHPVLLRTADKLIF.

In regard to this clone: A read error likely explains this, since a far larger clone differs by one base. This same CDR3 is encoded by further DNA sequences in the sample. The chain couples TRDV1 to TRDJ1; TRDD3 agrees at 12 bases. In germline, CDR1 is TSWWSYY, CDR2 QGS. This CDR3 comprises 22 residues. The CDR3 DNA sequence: TGTGCCCTTGGGGAACTAGAAGCCTTCCTCCCGTACTGGGGGATACATTACGATAAACTCATCTTT. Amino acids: CALGELEAFLPYWGIHYDKLIF.

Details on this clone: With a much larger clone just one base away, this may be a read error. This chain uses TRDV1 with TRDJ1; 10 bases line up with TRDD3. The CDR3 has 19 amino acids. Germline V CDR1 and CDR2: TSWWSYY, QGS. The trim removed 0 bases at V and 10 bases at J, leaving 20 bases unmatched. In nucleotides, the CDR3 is TGTGCTCTTGGGGAACTTCCCTACAGGGTACTGGGGGATTGGAGCGGACTCATCTTT. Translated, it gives CALGELPYRVLGDWSGLIF.

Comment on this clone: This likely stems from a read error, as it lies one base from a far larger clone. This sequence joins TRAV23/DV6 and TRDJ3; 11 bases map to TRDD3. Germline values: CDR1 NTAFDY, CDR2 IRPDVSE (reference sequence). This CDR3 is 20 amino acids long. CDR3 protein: CAGPPQRLGDKSWDTRQMFF. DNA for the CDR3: TGTGCTGGGCCGCCCCAAAGACTGGGGGATAAATCCTGGGACACCCGACAGATGTTTTTC.

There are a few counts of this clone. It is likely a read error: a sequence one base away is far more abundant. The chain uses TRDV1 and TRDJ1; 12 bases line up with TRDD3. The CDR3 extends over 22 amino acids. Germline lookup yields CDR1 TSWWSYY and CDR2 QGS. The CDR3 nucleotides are TGTGCTCTTGGGGAACTAGAAGCCTTCCTCCCGTACTGGGGGATACATTACGATAAACCCATCTTT. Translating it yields CALGELEAFLPYWGIHYDKPIF.

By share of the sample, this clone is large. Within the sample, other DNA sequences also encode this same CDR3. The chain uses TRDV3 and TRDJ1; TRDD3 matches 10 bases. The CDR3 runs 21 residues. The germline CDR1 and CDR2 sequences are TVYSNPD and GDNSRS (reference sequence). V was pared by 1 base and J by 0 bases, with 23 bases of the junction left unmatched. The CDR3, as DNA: TGTGCCTTTATAAGCCCGCCTTCTTCTCTACTGGGGGATGAGTACACCGATAAACTCATCTTT. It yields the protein CAFISPPSSLLGDEYTDKLIF.